Detailed here is one T cell receptor beta chain. The CDR3 spans 13 residues. Germline CDR1 MNHNY, CDR2 SVGAGI (reference sequence). V was shortened by 7 bases and J by 6 bases, with 15 bases between the two germline ends. This sample stems from a study of shared clonotypes between healthy human individuals. Sequencing used immunoSEQ multiplex PCR; TCRdb keeps in-frame clones, though not all of them. The sample shows fewer than 1.8 million clones, just under 99% of them seen only once. The receptor's source is a man aged 25-45 years in good health. The chain couples TRBV6-6 to TRBJ1-1, with D perhaps matching TRBD1 (6 bases). Sequenced: naive CD4+ T cells sorted from blood. Regarding subset: CD45RA+ positively selected. CDR3 bases: TGTGCCAGCACCTCAGTAGGGGGGGCTGAAGCTTTCTTT. This sequence encodes CASTSVGGAEAFF.